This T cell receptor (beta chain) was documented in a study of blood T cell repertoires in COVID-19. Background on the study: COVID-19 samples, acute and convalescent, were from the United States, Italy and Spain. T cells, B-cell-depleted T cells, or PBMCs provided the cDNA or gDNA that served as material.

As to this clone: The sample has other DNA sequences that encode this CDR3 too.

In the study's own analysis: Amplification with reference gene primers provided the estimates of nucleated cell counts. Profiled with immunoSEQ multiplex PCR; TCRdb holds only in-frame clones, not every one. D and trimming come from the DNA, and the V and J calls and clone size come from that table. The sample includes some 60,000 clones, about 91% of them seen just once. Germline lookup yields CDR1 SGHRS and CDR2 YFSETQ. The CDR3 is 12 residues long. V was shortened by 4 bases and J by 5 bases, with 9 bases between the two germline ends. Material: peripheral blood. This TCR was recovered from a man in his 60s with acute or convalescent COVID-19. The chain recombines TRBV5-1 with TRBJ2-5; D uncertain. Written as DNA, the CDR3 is TGCGCCAGCAGCCCGTCCAGGGAGACCCAGTACTTC. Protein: CASSPSRETQYF.